Listed below are T cell receptor beta chains from one sample, sequenced in a study of blood T cell repertoires in COVID-19. Using immunoSEQ multiplex PCR, the repertoire was profiled, and TCRdb retains in-frame clones only, with some absent. The data hold about 310,000 clones, with roughly 85% observed a single time. The sequencing sample was made of PBMCs or T cells enriched from blood (not recorded which). The receptor source for this set is a man younger than 40 who had recovered from COVID-19. CDR3s include the opening cysteine and the closing phenylalanine or tryptophan. Fields, in order: J gene, clone size, V gene, D gene, CDR3 DNA, CDR3 protein. D genes are given only for firm matches. Some rows have no size entry. The others give once, few or many, or a class for an expanded clone.

TRBJ2-3 | once | TRBV4-1 | . | TGCGCCAGCAGCCATAGGGTCGTGGGGCCAGATACGCAGTATTTT | CASSHRVVGPDTQYF
TRBJ2-3 | once | TRBV3-1/TRBV3-2 | . | TGTGCCAGCAGCCATAATCCCGGTAGCACAGATACGCAGTATTTT | CASSHNPGSTDTQYF
TRBJ2-3 | . | TRBV18 | . | TGTGCCAGCTCACCCGGCGGGACAGATACGCAGTATTTT | CASSPGGTDTQYF
TRBJ1-2 | . | TRBV7-8 | . | TGTGCCAGCAGCGCTTTCGAAGGGGGTTATGGCTACACCTTC | CASSAFEGGYGYTF
TRBJ2-3 | . | TRBV19 | TRBD1 | TGTGCCAGTAGTATCGGGACAGGGGGCAAAGTGGGTACGCAGTATTTT | CASSIGTGGKVGTQYF
TRBJ1-1 | . | TRBV7-2 | . | TGTGCCAGCAGCTTAGCGCACGGGAGTAGGACTGAAGCTTTCTTT | CASSLAHGSRTEAFF
TRBJ2-2 | . | TRBV9 | TRBD1 | TGTGCCAGCAGCGCCCGCGCATTGGACAGGCACGCGAACACCGGGGAGCTGTTTTTT | CASSARALDRHANTGELFF
TRBJ2-1 | . | TRBV4-1 | . | TGCGCCAGCAGCCAAGACGTAGGTTGGGCAGTTAATGAGCAGTTCTTC | CASSQDVGWAVNEQFF
TRBJ2-7 | . | TRBV2 | TRBD1 | TGTGCCAGCAGTGATCAGGGGGCCTCCTACGAGCAGTACTTC | CASSDQGASYEQYF
TRBJ1-2 | . | TRBV18 | . | TGTGCCAGCTCACAGGGGAGGGTAGCAGCTAACTATGGCTACACCTTC | CASSQGRVAANYGYTF
TRBJ1-3 | few | TRBV4-3 | TRBD1 | TGCGCCAGCAGCCAAACAGGGGGAAGTGGAAACACCATATATTTT | CASSQTGGSGNTIYF
TRBJ2-1 | . | TRBV20-1 | TRBD2 | TGCAGTGCTAGTAGAAGCGGGGGGGTAAATGAGCAGTTCTTC | CSASRSGGVNEQFF
TRBJ1-4 | . | TRBV4-3 | . | TGCGCCAGCAGCCAACCCCTCGCGGGGGAAAAACTGTTTTTT | CASSQPLAGEKLFF
TRBJ1-5 | . | TRBV4-2 | TRBD1 | TGTGCCAGCAGCCAAGATTGGACAGGGAATCAGCCCCAGCATTTT | CASSQDWTGNQPQHF
TRBJ1-1 | once | TRBV18 | . | TGTGCCAGCTCACCGGGGCAAGTGAACACTGAAGCTTTCTTT | CASSPGQVNTEAFF
TRBJ2-1 | few | TRBV9 | . | TGTGCCAGCAGCGTCGATAGCTACTCATACAATGAGCAGTTCTTC | CASSVDSYSYNEQFF
TRBJ1-2 | once | TRBV7-9 | . | TGTGCCAGCAGCTTAGCGCCTGCAGGGGCTAGTGGCTACACCTTC | CASSLAPAGASGYTF
TRBJ2-2 | . | TRBV2 | . | TGTGCCAGCGACGGACACAACACCGGGGAGCTGTTTTTT | CASDGHNTGELFF
TRBJ2-5 | . | TRBV9 | . | TGTGCCAGCACGGCGGGTCCCAGCGGGACCCAGTACTTC | CASTAGPSGTQYF
TRBJ1-1 | few | TRBV11-2 | . | TGTGCCAGCAGCTTAGGTGGACAGTATGGGGAAGCTTTCTTT | CASSLGGQYGEAFF
TRBJ1-2 | . | TRBV10-3 | TRBD1 | TGTGCCATCAGCGAGAAAAGACAGGGCGACTATGGCTACACCTTC | CAISEKRQGDYGYTF
TRBJ2-2 | . | TRBV9 | . | TGTGCCAGCAGCGTAGTCAGGGGGGAGCTGTTTTTT | CASSVVRGELFF
TRBJ1-3 | . | TRBV19 | TRBD1 | TGTGCCAGTAGTGTTACAGGGGCCTTCTCTGGAAACACCATATATTTT | CASSVTGAFSGNTIYF
TRBJ2-3 | . | TRBV18 | TRBD2 | TGTGCCAGCTCACCAAACGCGGGGGATACAGATACGCAGTATTTT | CASSPNAGDTDTQYF
TRBJ2-3 | . | TRBV6-5 | . | TGTGCCAGCACTACAGGGATCGCAGATACGCAGTATTTT | CASTTGIADTQYF
TRBJ1-1 | . | TRBV27 | TRBD1 | TGTGCCAGCAGTTCCCTGACAGGGGAGGACACTGAAGCTTTCTTT | CASSSLTGEDTEAFF
TRBJ2-3 | few | TRBV6-6 | TRBD1 | TGTGCCAGCAGTTACGGCACAGGGGGTATAGCAGATACGCAGTATTTT | CASSYGTGGIADTQYF
TRBJ1-1 | once | TRBV7-9 | . | TGTGCCAGCAGCTTATTGGCGGCGAACACTGAAGCTTTCTTT | CASSLLAANTEAFF
TRBJ1-1 | . | TRBV5-1 | TRBD1 | TGCGCCAGCAGCTTGGACAGGGGCACTGAAGCTTTCTTT | CASSLDRGTEAFF
TRBJ2-1 | once | TRBV4-1 | TRBD2 | TGCGCCAGCAGCCCGGGACTAGCAAACAATGAGCAGTTCTTC | CASSPGLANNEQFF
TRBJ2-7 | . | TRBV9 | TRBD1 | TGTGCCAGCAGCGTAACCGGGACAGGGTCCCACGAGCAGTACTTC | CASSVTGTGSHEQYF
TRBJ2-4 | . | TRBV7-9 | TRBD1 | TGTGCCAGCAGCTATCGAAGCACAGGGGTGGGGGACATTCAGTACTTC | CASSYRSTGVGDIQYF
TRBJ1-2 | . | TRBV29-1 | TRBD1 | TGCAGCGCGAAAGAAGGGGGCGAGGGCTACACCTTC | CSAKEGGEGYTF